This TCR beta chain was found in a study of prognosis after radiotherapy for stage I lung cancer. Note on this clonotype: The junction departs from the called germline gene at one end, perhaps through a read error.

Two-round multiplex PCR, the amplification method, yielded TCR beta CDR3 from genomic DNA. Primers (each specific to one TRBV or TRBJ gene) were used in first-round PCR. TCRdb recomputed calls from the multiplex PCR reads with MiXCR, one row per CDR3 protein. This table holds fewer than 25,000 distinct CDR3 sequences, about 50% found once. This CDR3 region has 14 residues. Germline loops: CDR1 MNHEY, CDR2 SVGAGI. The sequences come from PBMCs, collected before or after stereotactic body radiation therapy (not recorded which). The rearrangement joins TRBV6-5 to TRBJ2-5, with D perhaps matching TRBD1 or TRBD2 (5 bases each). This receptor was obtained from a donor at least 50 years old with non-small cell lung cancer. Here the CDR3 reads CAISLIPGDETQYF. The CDR3 DNA reads as TGTGCCATCAGTTTAATACCCGGGGACGAGACCCAGTACTTC.